The next 10 T cell receptor beta chains were all read from a single sample in a study of regulatory T cells in long-lasting Graves disease. The time point is: persistent/refractory GD, antithyroid drugs over 5 years with positive TRAb. RNA from PBMCs was the source of the TCR library. Library construction for TCR beta used iRepertoire HTBI primers and Arm-PCR of CDR3 regions. From the multiplex PCR reads, TCRdb called clonotypes with MiXCR, one entry per CDR3 protein. The profile covers fewer than 600,000 distinct CDR3 sequences, with around a fifth appearing a single time and about an eighth taken by the ten largest. The sequencing here drew on peripheral blood mononuclear cells (PBMCs), taken when the disease was refractory, from a patient treated with antithyroid drugs. Receptors were obtained from a female donor with Graves disease.

This clonotype was seen at least ten times. The chain is built from TRBV29-1 and TRBJ2-5; no definite D call. Germline loops: CDR1 SQVTM, CDR2 ANQGSEA. The CDR3 loop spans 12 amino acids. V was trimmed by 6 bases and J by 2 bases, leaving 10 bases between them. The CDR3 here is CSVNRQQETQYF. CDR3 in DNA: TGCAGCGTCAACAGACAACAAGAGACCCAGTACTTC.

This clonotype was counted a few times. The chain couples TRBV10-3 to TRBJ1-5; unclear D gene. Germline CDR1 ENHRY, CDR2 SYGVKD. The CDR3 extends over 14 amino acids. Trimming removed 2 bases from V and 4 bases from J, with 9 bases in between. CDR3 coding DNA: TGTGCCATCAGTGAGATAGGGTATAATCAGCCCCAGCATTTT. Translated, it gives CAISEIGYNQPQHF.

This clonotype came up many times. The chain employs TRBV7-2 and TRBJ2-7; D gene ambiguous. CDR3 length equals 15 residues. The germline V and J ends were trimmed by 0 bases and 0 bases, with 9 bases remaining between them. Germline V gene data show CDR1 as SGHTA and CDR2 as FQGNSA. CDR3 in amino acids: CASSLARGISYEQYF. In nucleotides, the CDR3 is TGTGCCAGCAGCTTAGCGCGCGGCATCTCCTACGAGCAGTACTTC.

J is TRBJ2-1 and V is TRBV12-3 or TRBV12-4; 7 bases match TRBD2. Germline trimming cut 6 bases from V and 8 bases from J; bases unmatched to any gene: 13. The CDR3 loop spans 15 amino acids. CDR3 in DNA: TGTGCCAGCAGCCCGGGGCTCACGGGAGGCTATGAGCAGTTCTTC. Amino acids: CASSPGLTGGYEQFF.

This clonotype was counted only a few times. This sequence joins TRBV6-5 and TRBJ2-2, with 8 bases fitting TRBD2. The junction had 4 bases not matched to a gene; V was cut back by 0 bases and J by 7 bases. CDR1 MNHEY and CDR2 SVGAGI come from the germline V gene. This CDR3 region has 15 residues. The CDR3 DNA sequence: TGTGCCAGCAGTTACTCGAGTAGCGGGGACGGGGAGCTGTTTTTT. Translated, it gives CASSYSSSGDGELFF.

This clonotype was seen only once. The chain is built from TRBV5-1 and TRBJ1-6, with unresolved D. CDR1 and CDR2 (germline): SGHRS, YFSETQ. The CDR3 has 17 amino acids. V gave up 0 bases and J gave up 0 bases, with 10 bases separating them. In DNA form, the CDR3 reads TGCGCCAGCAGCTTGGATCCGGGAAGCTCCTATAATTCACCCCTCCACTTT. Encoded protein: CASSLDPGSSYNSPLHF.

This clonotype was recorded a few times. The genes are TRBV27 and TRBJ2-7, with 7 bases identical to TRBD1. This CDR3 region has 16 residues. Looked up from germline, CDR1 is MNHEY and CDR2 is SMNVEV (reference sequence). Losses at the gene ends were 2 bases for V and 5 bases for J; bases not matched to a gene: 12. CDR3 bases: TGTGCCAGCAGTTTAAAGACAGGGCGGCTGGGAGACGAGCAGTACTTC. Protein: CASSLKTGRLGDEQYF.

This clonotype was counted many times. The rearrangement uses TRBV11-2 and TRBJ2-2; 10 bases line up with TRBD1. Trimming removed 7 bases from V and 2 bases from J; junction bases left unmatched: 16. Germline values: CDR1 SGHAT, CDR2 FQNNGV. CDR3 length: 19 residues. DNA of the CDR3: TGTGCCAGCACCCAGAGGGGGGCCGGGACAGGGGCCAACACCGGGGAGCTGTTTTTT. Amino acid sequence: CASTQRGAGTGANTGELFF.

The chain recombines TRBV30 with TRBJ1-1; D is possibly TRBD1 (6 bases). This CDR3 has 14 residues. V was pared by 1 base and J by 5 bases, with 14 bases between. Germline CDR1 reads GTSNPN; CDR2 reads SVGIG (reference sequence). The CDR3 DNA sequence: TGTGCCTGGAGTGCCCGAGGGGGGCGAACTGAAGCTTTCTTT. Residues: CAWSARGGRTEAFF.

This clonotype showed up just a few times. The rearrangement joins TRBV30 to TRBJ2-1, with 8 bases fitting TRBD2. The trim removed 4 bases at V and 5 bases at J, leaving 10 bases unmatched. CDR1 is GTSNPN, CDR2 SVGIG, per germline (reference sequence). This CDR3 region has 15 residues. CDR3 residues: CAWTLAGNSHNEQFF. The CDR3 bases are TGTGCCTGGACTTTAGCGGGGAACAGCCACAATGAGCAGTTCTTC.